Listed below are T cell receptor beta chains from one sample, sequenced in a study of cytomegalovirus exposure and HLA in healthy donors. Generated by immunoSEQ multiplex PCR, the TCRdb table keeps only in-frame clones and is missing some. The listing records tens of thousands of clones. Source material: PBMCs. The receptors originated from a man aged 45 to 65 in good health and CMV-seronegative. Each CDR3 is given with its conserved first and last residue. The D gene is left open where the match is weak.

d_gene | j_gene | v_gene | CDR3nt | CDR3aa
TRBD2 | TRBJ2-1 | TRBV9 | TGTGCCAGCAGCGTAGGAGCTAGCGGGGGGTACAATGAGCAGTTCTTC | CASSVGASGGYNEQFF
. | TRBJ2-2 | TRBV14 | TGTGCCAGCAGCCAAGGCGGGCGAAACACCGGGGAGCTGTTTTTT | CASSQGGRNTGELFF
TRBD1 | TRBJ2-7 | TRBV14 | TGTGCCAGCAGCTCTCCCGGGACAGGGATGGACGAGCAGTACTTC | CASSSPGTGMDEQYF
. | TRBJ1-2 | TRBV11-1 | TGTGCCAGCAGCGATCGGGTCTCCGCCCGGTATGGCTACACCTTC | CASSDRVSARYGYTF
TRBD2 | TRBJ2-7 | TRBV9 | TGTGCCAGCAGCCCGAGGGGAGGGTCCCACGAGCAGTACTTC | CASSPRGGSHEQYF
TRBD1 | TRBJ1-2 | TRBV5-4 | TGTGCCAGCAGCTTACCGGGACAGGAAGGCTACACCTTC | CASSLPGQEGYTF
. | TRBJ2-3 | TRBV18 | TGTGCCAGCTCACCAGCGACATTGCAGGATACGCAGTATTTT | CASSPATLQDTQYF
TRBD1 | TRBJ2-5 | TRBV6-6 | TGTGCCAGCTCGACAGGGGGCAGGGAGACCCAGTACTTC | CASSTGGRETQYF
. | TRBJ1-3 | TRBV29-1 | TGCAGCGTCAAGACAGGCTCTGGAAACACCATATATTTT | CSVKTGSGNTIYF
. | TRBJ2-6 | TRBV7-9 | TGTGCCAGCAGCTTAACCGGTGCTGGGGCCAACGTCCTGACTTTC | CASSLTGAGANVLTF
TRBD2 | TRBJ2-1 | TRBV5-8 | TGTGCCAGCAGCTTGCTTATCGGTCGGGGGGGTTACAATGAGCAGTTCTTC | CASSLLIGRGGYNEQFF
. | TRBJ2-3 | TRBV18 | TGTGCCAGCTCAATAAGCTGGGACTTGGATACGCAGTATTTT | CASSISWDLDTQYF
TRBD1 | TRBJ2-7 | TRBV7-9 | TGTGCCAGCAGCTTAGGTACAGGGGGCTACGACGAGCAGTACTTC | CASSLGTGGYDEQYF
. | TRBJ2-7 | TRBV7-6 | TGTGCCAGCAGCTTAGGTTGGGGTAAGGACTACGAGCAGTACTTC | CASSLGWGKDYEQYF
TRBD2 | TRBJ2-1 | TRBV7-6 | TGTGCCAGCAGCTCGACCTTAGCGGGGGGAGGGAATGAGCAGTTCTTC | CASSSTLAGGGNEQFF
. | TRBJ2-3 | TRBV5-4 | TGTGCCAGCAGCCAAAGGGCGGTTAGCGCAGATACGCAGTATTTT | CASSQRAVSADTQYF
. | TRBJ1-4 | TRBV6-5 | TGTGCCAGCAGTTACTCAGGGGAAATAGGAAAACTGTTTTTT | CASSYSGEIGKLFF
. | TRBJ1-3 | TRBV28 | TGTGCCAGCAGCAGCCGCCCCGGGGTTTGGGGGCCCTCTGGAAACACCATATATTTT | CASSSRPGVWGPSGNTIYF
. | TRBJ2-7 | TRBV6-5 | TGTGCCAGCAGTTCCTTAATCGGCGAGCAGTACTTC | CASSSLIGEQYF
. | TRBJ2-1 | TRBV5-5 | TGTGCCAGCAGCTCGGACGGGAGCTCCTACAATGAGCAGTTCTTC | CASSSDGSSYNEQFF
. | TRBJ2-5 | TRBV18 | TGTGCCAGCTCACCAACAGGTATAGAGACCCAGTACTTC | CASSPTGIETQYF
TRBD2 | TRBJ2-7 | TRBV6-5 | TGTGCCAGCAGCCGCCTAGCGGCACGCACCTACGAGCAGTACTTC | CASSRLAARTYEQYF
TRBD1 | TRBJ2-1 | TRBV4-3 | TGCGCCAGCAGCCAAGATGGGCGACAGGGGTCCTACAATGAGCAGTTCTTC | CASSQDGRQGSYNEQFF
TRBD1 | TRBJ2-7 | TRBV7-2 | TGTGCCAGCAGCTGGGGGCCCGGACAGGGTTCCTACGAGCAGTACTTC | CASSWGPGQGSYEQYF
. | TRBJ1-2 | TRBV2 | TGTGCCAGCAGTACAGGGTCTAGCTATGGCTACACCTTC | CASSTGSSYGYTF
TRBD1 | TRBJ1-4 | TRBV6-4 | TGTGCCAGCAGCTTATTCTTGACAGGGGACGGTGAAAAACTGTTTTTT | CASSLFLTGDGEKLFF
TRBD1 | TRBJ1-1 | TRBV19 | TGTGCCAGTAGAGCCGACAGGGTCACTGAAGCTTTCTTT | CASRADRVTEAFF
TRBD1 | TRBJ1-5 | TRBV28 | TGTGCCAGCAGTTCTACAGGGGCCAATCAGCCCCAGCATTTT | CASSSTGANQPQHF
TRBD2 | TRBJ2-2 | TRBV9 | TGTGCCAGCAGCGTATTTTCTAGCGGGGCCAACACCGGGGAGCTGTTTTTT | CASSVFSSGANTGELFF
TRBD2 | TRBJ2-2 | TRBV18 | TGTGCCAGCTCACCTCGGGGGGTCACCGGGGAGCTGTTTTTT | CASSPRGVTGELFF
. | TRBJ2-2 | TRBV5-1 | TGCGCCAGCAGCTTGCCACAGGGGAACACCGGGGAGCTGTTTTTT | CASSLPQGNTGELFF
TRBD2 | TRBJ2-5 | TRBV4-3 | TGCGCCAGCAGCCAAGATAGTGCTAGCGGGGGGGCCAAGGAGACCCAGTACTTC | CASSQDSASGGAKETQYF
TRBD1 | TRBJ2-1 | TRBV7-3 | TGTGCCAGCAGCGCCCCGGGACAGTTGAACAATGAGCAGTTCTTC | CASSAPGQLNNEQFF
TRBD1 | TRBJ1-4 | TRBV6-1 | TGTGCCAGCAGTGAGTCGACAGGGCCCTGGGGAAAACTGTTTTTT | CASSESTGPWGKLFF
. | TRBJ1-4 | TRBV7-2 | TGTGCCAGCAGCTTTTGGTGGGCGGGAACTAATGAAAAACTGTTTTTT | CASSFWWAGTNEKLFF
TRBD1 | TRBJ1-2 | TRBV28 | TGTGCCAGCAGTTCTCGGACAGGGAACTATGGCTACACCTTC | CASSSRTGNYGYTF
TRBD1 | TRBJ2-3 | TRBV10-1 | TGCGCCAGCAGCCGAGACATAGTGGCAGGGGGTGCAGATACGCAGTATTTT | CASSRDIVAGGADTQYF
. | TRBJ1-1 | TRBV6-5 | TGTGCCAGCAGTTACTCGGGAGTCATGAACACTGAAGCTTTCTTT | CASSYSGVMNTEAFF
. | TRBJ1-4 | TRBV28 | TGTGCCAGCAGTCCGGACAGCGCAAATGAAAAACTGTTTTTT | CASSPDSANEKLFF
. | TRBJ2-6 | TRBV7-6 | TGTGCCAGCAGCTACAGGGCCGCCGCGGGGGCCAACGTCCTGACTTTC | CASSYRAAAGANVLTF
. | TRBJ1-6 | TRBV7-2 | TGTGCCAGCAGCTTAGATGGGGAGTGGAATTCACCCCTCCACTTT | CASSLDGEWNSPLHF
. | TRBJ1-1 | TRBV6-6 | TGTGCCAGCAGAGAGATACAGGGGAACACTGAAGCTTTCTTT | CASREIQGNTEAFF
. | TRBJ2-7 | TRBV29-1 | TGCAGCGTTGAAGATCCTAGGACAGAGGCCTACGAGCAGTACTTC | CSVEDPRTEAYEQYF
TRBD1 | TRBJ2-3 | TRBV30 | TGTGCCTGGAGTGTACAGACAGGGGGAAGAGATACGCAGTATTTT | CAWSVQTGGRDTQYF
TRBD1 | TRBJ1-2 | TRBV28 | TGTGCCAGCGAGCCGGGACAGAACTATGGCTACACCTTC | CASEPGQNYGYTF
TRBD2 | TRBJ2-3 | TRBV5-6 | TGTGCCAGCAGTAGTAGCGGGGGGATCTCAGATACGCAGTATTTT | CASSSSGGISDTQYF
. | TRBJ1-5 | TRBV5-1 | TGCGCCAGCAGCTTCGAGGGAGATCAGCCCCAGCATTTT | CASSFEGDQPQHF
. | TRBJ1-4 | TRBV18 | TGTGCCAGCTCACAGAGATCTGCAACTAATGAAAAACTGTTTTTT | CASSQRSATNEKLFF
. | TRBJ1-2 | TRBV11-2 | TGTGCCAGCAGCTTAGACAGATCTAACTATGGCTACACCTTC | CASSLDRSNYGYTF
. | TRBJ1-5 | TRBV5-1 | TGCGCCAGCAGCCTCACAGGGAATCAGCCCCAGCATTTT | CASSLTGNQPQHF
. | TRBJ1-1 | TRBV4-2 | TGTGCCAGCAGCCAAGATCAGGCCGGTTCACAAACGCTCGCAGCTTTCTTT | CASSQDQAGSQTLAAFF
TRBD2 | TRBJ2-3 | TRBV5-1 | TGCGCCAGCAGCCTTAGCGGGGGGAGCACAGATACGCAGTATTTT | CASSLSGGSTDTQYF
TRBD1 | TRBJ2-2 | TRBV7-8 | TGTGCCAGCAGCTCGGGACAGGTGGGCGGGGAGCTGTTTTTT | CASSSGQVGGELFF